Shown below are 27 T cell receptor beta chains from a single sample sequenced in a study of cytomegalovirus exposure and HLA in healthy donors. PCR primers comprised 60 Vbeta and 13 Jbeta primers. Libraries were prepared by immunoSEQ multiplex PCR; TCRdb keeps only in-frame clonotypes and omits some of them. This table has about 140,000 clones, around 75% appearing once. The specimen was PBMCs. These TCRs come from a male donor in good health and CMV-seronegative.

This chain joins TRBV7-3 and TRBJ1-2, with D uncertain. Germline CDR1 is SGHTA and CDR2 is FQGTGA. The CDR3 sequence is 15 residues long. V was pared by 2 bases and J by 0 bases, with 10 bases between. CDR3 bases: TGTGCCAGCAGCTTAGGCCCAGAAGCTAACTATGGCTACACCTTC. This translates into CASSLGPEANYGYTF.

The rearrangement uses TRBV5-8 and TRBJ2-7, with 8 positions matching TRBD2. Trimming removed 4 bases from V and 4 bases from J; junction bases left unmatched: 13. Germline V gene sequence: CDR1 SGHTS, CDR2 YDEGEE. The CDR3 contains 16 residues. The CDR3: CASSPLGAGVTYEQYF. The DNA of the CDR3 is TGTGCCAGCAGCCCCCTGGGAGCGGGGGTCACATACGAGCAGTACTTC.

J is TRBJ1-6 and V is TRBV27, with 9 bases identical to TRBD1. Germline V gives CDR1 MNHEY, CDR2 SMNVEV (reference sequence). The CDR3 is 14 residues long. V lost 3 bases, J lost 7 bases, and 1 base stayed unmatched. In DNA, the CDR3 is TGTGCCAGCAGTTTTGACAGGGGGAATTCACCCCTCCACTTT. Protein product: CASSFDRGNSPLHF.

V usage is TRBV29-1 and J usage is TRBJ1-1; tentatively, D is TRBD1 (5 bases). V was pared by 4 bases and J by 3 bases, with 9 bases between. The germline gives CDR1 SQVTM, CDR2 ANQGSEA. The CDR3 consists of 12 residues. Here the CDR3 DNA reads TGCAGCGTTGGGGACTTAGACACTGAAGCTTTCTTT. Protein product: CSVGDLDTEAFF.

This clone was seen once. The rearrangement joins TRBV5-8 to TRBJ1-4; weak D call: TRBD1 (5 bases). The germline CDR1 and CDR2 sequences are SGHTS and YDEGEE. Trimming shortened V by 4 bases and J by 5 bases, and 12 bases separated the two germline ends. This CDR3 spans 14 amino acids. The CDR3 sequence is CASSPGGVNEKLFF. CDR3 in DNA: TGTGCCAGCAGCCCCGGGGGGGTAAATGAAAAACTGTTTTTT.

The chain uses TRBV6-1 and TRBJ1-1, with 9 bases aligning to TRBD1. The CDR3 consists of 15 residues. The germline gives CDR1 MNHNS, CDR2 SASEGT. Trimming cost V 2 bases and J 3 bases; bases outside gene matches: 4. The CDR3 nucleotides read TGTGCCAGCAGTGAACCCGGACAGGGGTACACTGAAGCTTTCTTT. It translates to CASSEPGQGYTEAFF.

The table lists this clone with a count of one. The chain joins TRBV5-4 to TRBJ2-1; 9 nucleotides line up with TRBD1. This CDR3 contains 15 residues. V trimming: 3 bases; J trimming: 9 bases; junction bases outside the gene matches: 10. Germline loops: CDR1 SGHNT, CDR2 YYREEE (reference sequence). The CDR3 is CASSSAGTGNLEQFF. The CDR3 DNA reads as TGTGCCAGCAGCTCCGCCGGGACAGGGAATCTTGAGCAGTTCTTC.

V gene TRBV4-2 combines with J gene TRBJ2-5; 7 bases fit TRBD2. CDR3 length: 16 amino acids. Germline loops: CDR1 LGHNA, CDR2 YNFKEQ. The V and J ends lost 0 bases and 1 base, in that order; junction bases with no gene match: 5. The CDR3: CASSQDGGGTQETQYF. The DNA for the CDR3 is TGTGCCAGCAGCCAAGATGGGGGGGGGACCCAAGAGACCCAGTACTTC.

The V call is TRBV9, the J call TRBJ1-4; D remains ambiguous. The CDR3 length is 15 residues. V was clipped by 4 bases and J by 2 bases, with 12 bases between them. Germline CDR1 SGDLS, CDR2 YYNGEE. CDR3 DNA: TGTGCCAGCAGCTCCCCGGGTGGTACTAATGAAAAACTGTTTTTT. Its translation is CASSSPGGTNEKLFF. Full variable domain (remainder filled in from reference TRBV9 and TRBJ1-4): DSGVTQTPKHLITATGQRVTLRCSPRSGDLSVYWYQQSLDQGLQFLIQYYNGEERAKGNILERFSAQQFPDLHSELNLSSLELGDSALYFCASSSPGGTNEKLFFGSGTQLSVL.

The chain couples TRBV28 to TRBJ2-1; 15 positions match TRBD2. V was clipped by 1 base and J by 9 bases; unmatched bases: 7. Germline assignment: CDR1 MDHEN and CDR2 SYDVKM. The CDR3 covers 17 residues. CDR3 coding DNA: TGTGCCAGCAGTTTATCCGGACTAGCGGGAGGGCAAAGTGAGCAGTTCTTC. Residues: CASSLSGLAGGQSEQFF.

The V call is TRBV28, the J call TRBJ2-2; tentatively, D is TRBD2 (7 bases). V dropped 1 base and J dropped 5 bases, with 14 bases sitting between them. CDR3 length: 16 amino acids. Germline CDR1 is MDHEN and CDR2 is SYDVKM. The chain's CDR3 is CASSLFRGAGTGELFF. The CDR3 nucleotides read TGTGCCAGCAGTTTATTCCGGGGGGCAGGAACCGGGGAGCTGTTTTTT.

Written as DNA, the CDR3 is TGTGCCAGCGCCCGGGACAGAGCTTTTAGCACAGATACGCAGTATTTT. It specifies CASARDRAFSTDTQYF. This chain links TRBV9 with TRBJ2-3, with 7 bases that match TRBD1. The CDR3 runs to 16 residues. From germline, CDR1 is SGDLS and CDR2 YYNGEE. Germline trimming cut 7 bases from V and 0 bases from J; bases unmatched to any gene: 11.

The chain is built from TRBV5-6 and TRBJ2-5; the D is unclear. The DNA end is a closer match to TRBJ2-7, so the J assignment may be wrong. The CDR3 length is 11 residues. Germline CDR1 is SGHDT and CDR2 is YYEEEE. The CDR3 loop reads CASSSYYEQYF. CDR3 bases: TGTGCCAGCAGCTCCTACTACGAGCAGTACTTC.

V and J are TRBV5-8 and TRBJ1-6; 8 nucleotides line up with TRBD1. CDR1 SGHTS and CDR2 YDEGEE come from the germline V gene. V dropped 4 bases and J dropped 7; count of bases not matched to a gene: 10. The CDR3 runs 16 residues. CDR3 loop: CASSTATGAKNSPLHF. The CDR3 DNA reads TGTGCCAGCAGCACTGCGACAGGGGCGAAAAATTCACCCCTCCACTTT.

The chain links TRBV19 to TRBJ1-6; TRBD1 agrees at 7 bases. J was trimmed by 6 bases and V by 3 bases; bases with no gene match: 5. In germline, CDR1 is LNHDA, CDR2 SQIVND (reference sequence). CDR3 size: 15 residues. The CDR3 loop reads CASSILQGFNSPLHF. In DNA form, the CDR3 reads TGTGCCAGTAGTATTTTACAGGGGTTTAATTCACCCCTCCACTTT.

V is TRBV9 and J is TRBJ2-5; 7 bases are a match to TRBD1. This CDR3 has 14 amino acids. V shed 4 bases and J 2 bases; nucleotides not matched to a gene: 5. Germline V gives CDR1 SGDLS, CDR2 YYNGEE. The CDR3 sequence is CASSTLGQQETQYF. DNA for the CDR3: TGTGCCAGCAGCACCTTGGGACAGCAAGAGACCCAGTACTTC.

For the CDR3, the DNA is TGTGCCAGCAGTGAGATTGGACTAGCGGGAGCCGGGGAGCTGTTTTTT. Its translation: CASSEIGLAGAGELFF. The chain recombines TRBV28 with TRBJ2-2; TRBD2 matches at 13 bases. The trim removed 5 bases at V and 6 bases at J, leaving 6 bases unmatched. CDR1 and CDR2 (germline): MDHEN, SYDVKM. The CDR3 spans 16 residues.

Here the CDR3 DNA reads TGTGCCATCACCGATCGGGAGTCACTCTCTGGGGCCAACGTCCTGACTTTC. This encodes CAITDRESLSGANVLTF. The rearrangement uses TRBV10-3 and TRBJ2-6; tentatively, D is TRBD2 (6 bases). The V gene lost 7 bases and the J gene lost 0 bases, with 16 bases spanning the gap. Germline CDR1 reads ENHRY; CDR2 reads SYGVKD. The CDR3 is 17 residues long.

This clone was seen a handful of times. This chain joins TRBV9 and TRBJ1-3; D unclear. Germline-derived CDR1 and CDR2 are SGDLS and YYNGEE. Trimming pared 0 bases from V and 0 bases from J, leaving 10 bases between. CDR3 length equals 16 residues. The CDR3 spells CASSVAGSSSGNTIYF. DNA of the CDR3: TGTGCCAGCAGCGTAGCGGGGTCTTCCTCTGGAAACACCATATATTTT.

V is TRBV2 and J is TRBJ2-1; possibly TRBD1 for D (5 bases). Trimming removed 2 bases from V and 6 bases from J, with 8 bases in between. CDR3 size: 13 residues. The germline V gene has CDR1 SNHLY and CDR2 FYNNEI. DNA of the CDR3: TGTGCCAGCAGTGAAAACACAGGCAATGAGCAGTTCTTC. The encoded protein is CASSENTGNEQFF.

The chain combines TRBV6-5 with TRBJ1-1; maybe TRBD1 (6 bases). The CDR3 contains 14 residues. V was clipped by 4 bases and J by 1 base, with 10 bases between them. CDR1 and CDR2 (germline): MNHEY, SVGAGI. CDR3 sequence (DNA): TGTGCCAGCAGTTCTGGGACAAGGAACACTGAAGCTTTCTTT. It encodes CASSSGTRNTEAFF.

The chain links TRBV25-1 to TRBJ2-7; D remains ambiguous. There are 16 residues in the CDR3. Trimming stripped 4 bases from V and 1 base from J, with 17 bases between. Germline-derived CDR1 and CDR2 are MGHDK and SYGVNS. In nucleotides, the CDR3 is TGTGCCAGCAGTGCTCCCAATTCCAGAGGATCCTACGAGCAGTACTTC. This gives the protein CASSAPNSRGSYEQYF.

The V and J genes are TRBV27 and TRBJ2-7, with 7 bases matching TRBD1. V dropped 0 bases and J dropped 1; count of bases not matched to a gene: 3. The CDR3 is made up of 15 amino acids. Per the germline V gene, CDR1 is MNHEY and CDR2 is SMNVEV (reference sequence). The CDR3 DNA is TGTGCCAGCAGTTTATCTTCGACAGGGTCCTACGAGCAGTACTTC. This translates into CASSLSSTGSYEQYF.

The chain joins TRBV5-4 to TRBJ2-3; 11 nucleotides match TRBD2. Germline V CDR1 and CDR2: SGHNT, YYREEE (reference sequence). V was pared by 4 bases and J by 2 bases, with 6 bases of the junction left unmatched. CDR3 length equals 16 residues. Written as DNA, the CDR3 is TGTGCCAGCAGCGAAGGACTAGCGGGTATCACAGATACGCAGTATTTT. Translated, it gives CASSEGLAGITDTQYF.

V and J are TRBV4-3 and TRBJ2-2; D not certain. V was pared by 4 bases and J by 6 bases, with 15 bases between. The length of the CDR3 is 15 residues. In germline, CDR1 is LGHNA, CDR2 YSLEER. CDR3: CASSPYIRHPGELFF. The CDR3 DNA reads TGCGCCAGCAGCCCTTACATTCGACACCCCGGGGAGCTGTTTTTT.

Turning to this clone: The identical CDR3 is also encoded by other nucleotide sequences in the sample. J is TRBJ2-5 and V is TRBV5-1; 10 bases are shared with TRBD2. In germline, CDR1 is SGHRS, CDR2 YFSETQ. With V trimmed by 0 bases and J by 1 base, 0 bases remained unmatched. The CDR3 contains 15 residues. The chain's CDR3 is CASSLGLAGQETQYF. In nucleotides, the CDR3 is TGCGCCAGCAGCTTGGGACTAGCGGGCCAAGAGACCCAGTACTTC.

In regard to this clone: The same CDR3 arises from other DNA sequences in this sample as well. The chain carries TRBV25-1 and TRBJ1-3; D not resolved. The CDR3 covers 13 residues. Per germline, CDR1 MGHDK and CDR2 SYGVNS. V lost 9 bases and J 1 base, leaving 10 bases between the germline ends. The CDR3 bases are TGTGCCAGTGGGTTCGGGTCTGGAAACACCATATATTTT. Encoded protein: CASGFGSGNTIYF. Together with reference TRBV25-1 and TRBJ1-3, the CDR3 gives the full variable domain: EADIYQTPRYLVIGTGKKITLECSQTMGHDKMYWYQQDPGMELHLIHYSYGVNSTEKGDLSSESTVSRIRTEHFPLTLESARPSHTSQYLCASGFGSGNTIYFGEGSWLTVV.